The rows below give T cell receptor beta chains drawn from one sample of a study of vaccination and CD4 T cells after COVID-19. Their recognized antigens are unknown. TCRdb reprocessed the PCR reads with MiXCR, giving one entry per CDR3 protein. In the table there are approximately 17,000 distinct CDR3 sequences, around 56% of which are singletons. Source: CD4+ T cells from blood, cultured in vitro, taken before SARS-CoV-2 vaccination. All receptors come from a human donor who had recovered from COVID-19. CDR3s include the opening cysteine and the closing phenylalanine or tryptophan. D genes are given only for firm matches. Expanded clones get a size class; other rows say once, few or many, or leave the size out.

D gene: -
clone size: -
V gene: TRBV20-1
J gene: TRBJ1-2
CDR3 protein: CSATGSYGYTF
CDR3 DNA: TGCAGTGCTACGGGTTCCTATGGCTACACCTTC

D gene: -
clone size: -
V gene: TRBV10-1
J gene: TRBJ2-3
CDR3 protein: CASKSGDYTDTQYF
CDR3 DNA: TGCGCCAGCAAATCAGGGGACTACACAGATACGCAGTATTTT

D gene: -
clone size: -
V gene: TRBV2
J gene: TRBJ2-5
CDR3 protein: CASSPTFAETQYF
CDR3 DNA: TGTGCCAGCAGCCCGACCTTCGCAGAGACCCAGTACTTC

D gene: TRBD1
clone size: -
V gene: TRBV7-6
J gene: TRBJ1-3
CDR3 protein: CASSLGDRVNGNTIYF
CDR3 DNA: TGTGCCAGCAGCTTGGGGGACAGGGTGAACGGAAACACCATATATTTT

D gene: -
clone size: -
V gene: TRBV7-2
J gene: TRBJ2-2
CDR3 protein: CASSLVGLPSPYTGELFF
CDR3 DNA: TGTGCCAGCAGCTTAGTCGGTCTGCCTTCTCCATACACCGGGGAGCTGTTTTTT

D gene: -
clone size: -
V gene: TRBV11-2
J gene: TRBJ2-5
CDR3 protein: CASKPEGGVVTQYF
CDR3 DNA: TGTGCCAGCAAACCCGAGGGGGGGGTAGTGACCCAGTACTTC

D gene: TRBD1
clone size: -
V gene: TRBV6-2/TRBV6-3
J gene: TRBJ2-7
CDR3 protein: CASSYDLRDSSYEQYF
CDR3 DNA: TGTGCCAGCAGTTACGATCTTCGGGACAGTTCCTACGAGCAGTACTTC

D gene: TRBD1
clone size: few
V gene: TRBV19
J gene: TRBJ1-5
CDR3 protein: CASSIATGGRVPQHF
CDR3 DNA: TGTGCCAGTAGTATAGCAACAGGGGGTAGGGTGCCCCAGCATTTT

D gene: -
clone size: -
V gene: TRBV7-3
J gene: TRBJ1-1
CDR3 protein: CASSLTGRPNTEAFF
CDR3 DNA: TGTGCCAGCAGCTTAACCGGGCGGCCGAACACTGAAGCTTTCTTT

D gene: -
clone size: -
V gene: TRBV12-3/TRBV12-4
J gene: TRBJ1-6
CDR3 protein: CASSRSGIYNSPLHF
CDR3 DNA: TGTGCCAGCAGTCGCTCCGGGATCTATAATTCACCCCTCCACTTT

D gene: -
clone size: -
V gene: TRBV6-5
J gene: TRBJ2-7
CDR3 protein: CASSYSTPSSYEQYF
CDR3 DNA: TGTGCCAGCAGTTACTCGACCCCGAGCTCCTACGAGCAGTACTTC

D gene: TRBD1
clone size: -
V gene: TRBV7-2
J gene: TRBJ2-5
CDR3 protein: CASSFDRAVETQYF
CDR3 DNA: TGTGCCAGCAGCTTTGACAGGGCGGTAGAGACCCAGTACTTC

D gene: TRBD1
clone size: -
V gene: TRBV6-1
J gene: TRBJ1-1
CDR3 protein: CASRGTGGMNTEAFF
CDR3 DNA: TGTGCCAGCAGAGGGACAGGGGGAATGAACACTGAAGCTTTCTTT

D gene: -
clone size: -
V gene: TRBV9
J gene: TRBJ2-2
CDR3 protein: CASSAPRGELFF
CDR3 DNA: TGTGCCAGCAGCGCCCCCCGTGGGGAGCTGTTTTTT

D gene: -
clone size: -
V gene: TRBV14
J gene: TRBJ2-1
CDR3 protein: CASSRDSLADEQFF
CDR3 DNA: TGTGCCAGCAGCCGGGATTCTTTAGCGGATGAGCAGTTCTTC

D gene: -
clone size: -
V gene: TRBV20-1
J gene: TRBJ2-2
CDR3 protein: CSAVTTGNTGELFF
CDR3 DNA: TGCAGTGCTGTAACAACAGGGAACACCGGGGAGCTGTTTTTT

D gene: TRBD2
clone size: -
V gene: TRBV7-2
J gene: TRBJ2-1
CDR3 protein: CASSSIAGGYYNEQFF
CDR3 DNA: TGTGCCAGCAGCTCCATAGCGGGAGGGTACTACAATGAGCAGTTCTTC

D gene: -
clone size: few
V gene: TRBV20-1
J gene: TRBJ2-2
CDR3 protein: CSANRRGDGGELFF
CDR3 DNA: TGCAGTGCTAACCGCAGAGGCGATGGCGGGGAGCTGTTTTTT

D gene: -
clone size: -
V gene: TRBV18
J gene: TRBJ1-5
CDR3 protein: CASSPFGIDQPQHF
CDR3 DNA: TGTGCCAGCTCACCGTTTGGAATCGATCAGCCCCAGCATTTT

D gene: TRBD1
clone size: -
V gene: TRBV6-1
J gene: TRBJ1-4
CDR3 protein: CASSEGGQGFREKLFF
CDR3 DNA: TGTGCCAGCAGTGAAGGCGGACAGGGTTTTCGTGAAAAACTGTTTTTT

D gene: -
clone size: -
V gene: TRBV2
J gene: TRBJ2-3
CDR3 protein: CAASPITPDTQYF
CDR3 DNA: TGTGCCGCCTCCCCAATCACACCAGATACGCAGTATTTT

D gene: -
clone size: few
V gene: TRBV7-3
J gene: TRBJ2-2
CDR3 protein: CASSPGPGGRELFF
CDR3 DNA: TGTGCCAGCAGCCCTGGCCCAGGCGGCCGGGAGCTGTTTTTT

D gene: -
clone size: -
V gene: TRBV7-3
J gene: TRBJ2-2
CDR3 protein: CASSKGAGELFF
CDR3 DNA: TGTGCCAGCAGCAAGGGGGCCGGGGAGCTGTTTTTT

D gene: TRBD2
clone size: -
V gene: TRBV20-1
J gene: TRBJ2-7
CDR3 protein: CSAGVAGGGSEEQYF
CDR3 DNA: TGCAGTGCTGGGGTAGCGGGAGGAGGGTCGGAAGAGCAGTACTTC

D gene: -
clone size: -
V gene: TRBV6-2/TRBV6-3
J gene: TRBJ2-2
CDR3 protein: CASIASVGTRKNTGELFF
CDR3 DNA: TGTGCCAGCATCGCCTCCGTTGGGACTCGCAAGAACACCGGGGAGCTGTTTTTT

D gene: -
clone size: -
V gene: TRBV28
J gene: TRBJ1-1
CDR3 protein: CASSFSLGWGNGRTEAFF
CDR3 DNA: TGTGCCAGCAGTTTCAGTCTCGGATGGGGTAATGGGCGCACTGAAGCTTTCTTT

D gene: -
clone size: -
V gene: TRBV18
J gene: TRBJ1-5
CDR3 protein: CASSPQVGNNQPQHF
CDR3 DNA: TGTGCCAGCTCACCCCAGGTCGGAAACAATCAGCCCCAGCATTTT

D gene: -
clone size: -
V gene: TRBV10-3
J gene: TRBJ2-7
CDR3 protein: CAISETGDVDF
CDR3 DNA: TGTGCCATCAGTGAAACTGGGGACGTGGACTTC

D gene: TRBD2
clone size: -
V gene: TRBV20-1
J gene: TRBJ2-5
CDR3 protein: CSANGLAGGVGETQYF
CDR3 DNA: TGCAGTGCCAATGGACTAGCGGGAGGGGTGGGGGAGACCCAGTACTTC

D gene: TRBD2
clone size: -
V gene: TRBV7-2
J gene: TRBJ2-1
CDR3 protein: CASSLVPSGRVFF
CDR3 DNA: TGTGCCAGCAGCTTAGTTCCTAGCGGGAGGGTATTCTTC

D gene: -
clone size: once
V gene: TRBV20-1
J gene: TRBJ1-2
CDR3 protein: CSASRLYGYTF
CDR3 DNA: TGCAGTGCTAGCAGGTTATATGGCTACACCTTC

D gene: -
clone size: -
V gene: TRBV7-2
J gene: TRBJ2-2
CDR3 protein: CASSSDSNTGELFF
CDR3 DNA: TGTGCCAGCAGCTCGGACTCTAACACCGGGGAGCTGTTTTTT

D gene: -
clone size: -
V gene: TRBV12-3/TRBV12-4
J gene: TRBJ2-7
CDR3 protein: CASSLNGYEQYF
CDR3 DNA: TGTGCCAGCAGTTTAAACGGCTACGAGCAGTACTTC

D gene: -
clone size: -
V gene: TRBV28
J gene: TRBJ1-5
CDR3 protein: CASSDVPGGKPQHF
CDR3 DNA: TGTGCCAGCAGTGACGTCCCGGGGGGTAAGCCCCAGCATTTT

D gene: -
clone size: few
V gene: TRBV24-1
J gene: TRBJ1-2
CDR3 protein: CATATLIRGRYGYTF
CDR3 DNA: TGTGCCACCGCCACACTCATCAGGGGAAGATATGGCTACACCTTC